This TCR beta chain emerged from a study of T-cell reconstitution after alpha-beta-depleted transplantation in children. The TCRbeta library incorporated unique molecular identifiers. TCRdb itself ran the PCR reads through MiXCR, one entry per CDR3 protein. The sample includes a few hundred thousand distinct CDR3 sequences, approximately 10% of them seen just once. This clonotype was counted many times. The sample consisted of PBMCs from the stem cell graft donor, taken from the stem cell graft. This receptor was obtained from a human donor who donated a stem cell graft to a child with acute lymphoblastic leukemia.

The CDR3 DNA reads TGTGCCAGCAGTTTAGGCAACAGCGAGGGGGAGCAGTACTTC. It translates to CASSLGNSEGEQYF. This chain connects TRBV12-3 or TRBV12-4 to TRBJ2-7; TRBD1 or TRBD2 may be the D gene (5 bases each). Deletions cut 1 base from V and 7 bases from J, with 14 bases between. The CDR3 sequence is 14 residues long.